The 20 T cell receptor beta chains below were found in one sample sequenced in a study of T cell clonality in common variable immunodeficiency. Only in-frame clones appear in the TCRdb table, and some are missing; sequencing was by immunoSEQ multiplex PCR. Observed in the sample are roughly 32,000 clones, none of them singletons. The sample consisted of peripheral blood mononuclear cells. These receptors were collected from a person between 18 and 75 years old in good health.

This clone showed up many times. The read ends 3 residues shy of where the CDR3 ends; the end is completed using the germline J gene. V gene TRBV6-2 or TRBV6-3 combines with J gene TRBJ1-1; 9 bases fit TRBD1. CDR3 length: 16 amino acids. Trimming removed 0 bases from V and 4 bases from J; junction bases left unmatched: 6. CDR1 and CDR2 from the germline V gene are MNHEY and SVGEGT. The CDR3 loop reads CASSYSGDRASTEAFF. CDR3 bases read: TGTGCCAGCAGTTACTCCGGGGACAGGGCGTCCACTGAA.

This clone has a count of ten or more. The CDR3 extends 3 residues past the end of the read, so its final part is completed from the germline J gene. V usage is TRBV20-1 and J usage is TRBJ2-2, with D possibly being TRBD1 or TRBD2 (6 bases each). The CDR3 length is 16 residues. Germline V gene sequence: CDR1 DFQATT, CDR2 SNEGSKA (reference sequence). V was clipped by 0 bases and J by 4 bases, with 15 bases between them. CDR3 DNA (partial): TGCAGTGCTAGAGATTTGCGGGACACCCTCACCGGGGAG. It translates to CSARDLRDTLTGE. The full CDR3 is CSARDLRDTLTGELFF.

The sample holds many counts of this clone. The DNA ends 3 residues before the CDR3 does, and the rest of the CDR3 is filled in from the germline J gene. The chain recombines TRBV9 with TRBJ2-3, with D possibly TRBD1 on 6 matching bases. The CDR3 extends over 14 amino acids. V lost 2 bases, J lost 4 bases, and 11 bases lay in between. Germline CDR1 is SGDLS and CDR2 is YYNGEE. The CDR3 protein is CASSVKQGPDTQYF. The covered CDR3 bases are TGTGCCAGCAGCGTTAAACAGGGACCAGATACG.

There are many counts of this clone. The read comes to an end 3 residues before the CDR3 does, leaving the germline J gene to fill in the end. The V gene is TRBV2, the J gene TRBJ2-7; 9 bases agree with TRBD1. This CDR3 spans 13 amino acids. Looked up from germline, CDR1 is SNHLY and CDR2 is FYNNEI. With 1 base clipped from V and 5 bases from J, the junction kept 0 bases outside the gene matches. CDR3 residues: CASSEGTGDEQYF. CDR3 DNA (partial): TGTGCCAGCAGTGAAGGGACAGGGGACGAG.

This clone was detected many times. The CDR3 end falls 3 residues outside the read, so it is completed with the germline J gene. The rearrangement links TRBV30 to TRBJ1-2; 8 positions agree with TRBD1. Trimming cost V 4 bases and J 3 bases; bases outside gene matches: 4. Per germline, CDR1 GTSNPN and CDR2 SVGIG (reference sequence). The CDR3 is 13 residues long. CDR3 DNA, as far as it was read: TGTGCCTGGACACCGGACAGGGACTATGGC. Translation: CAWTPDRDYG. The entire CDR3 is CAWTPDRDYGYTF. Supplemented by reference TRBV30 and TRBJ1-2, the full variable domain reads SQTIHQWPATLVQPVGSPLSLECTVEGTSNPNLYWYRQAAGRGLQLLFYSVGIGQISSEVPQNLSASRPQDRQFILSSKKLLLSDSGFYLCAWTPDRDYGYTFGSGTRLTVV.

At least ten counts were recorded for this clone. The read is 3 residues too short to cover the CDR3 end, so that end is filled in from the germline J gene. The chain links TRBV5-6 to TRBJ1-2; 7 nucleotides agree with TRBD1. This CDR3 spans 14 amino acids. V shed 3 bases, J shed 4 bases, and the junction held 6 bases outside the gene matches. Germline lookup yields CDR1 SGHDT and CDR2 YYEEEE. The part of the CDR3 DNA that was read is TGTGCCAGCAGCTACTGGACAGGACTCTATGGC. It encodes CASSYWTGLYG. The full CDR3 protein reads CASSYWTGLYGYTF.

Concerning this clone itself: The missing CDR3 end, 3 residues past where the read stops, is filled in from the germline J gene. The rearrangement uses TRBV19 and TRBJ1-1; TRBD1 might be the D (5 bases). This CDR3 contains 15 residues. Looked up from germline, CDR1 is LNHDA and CDR2 is SQIVND (reference sequence). Partial CDR3 DNA: TGTGCCAGCAGAGGGACTGGGAGTAGGGAAGAGACA. This encodes CASRGTGSREET. The complete CDR3 protein is CASRGTGSREETAFF.

This clone was counted ten times or more. The observed sequence ends 3 residues before the CDR3 terminus, with the missing tail filled in from the germline J gene. This chain links TRBV19 with TRBJ1-5; 10 nucleotides agree with TRBD1. The CDR3 sequence is 17 residues long. CDR1 and CDR2 from the germline V gene are LNHDA and SQIVND (reference sequence). V trimming: 3 bases; J trimming: 2 bases; junction bases outside the gene matches: 7. CDR3 sequence reads: CASSMGTGAGGNQPQHF. The sequenced CDR3 bases are TGTGCCAGTAGTATGGGGACAGGGGCGGGTGGCAATCAGCCC.

This clone was observed many times. Read data end 3 residues before the CDR3 end; the end is taken from the germline J gene. V and J are TRBV18 and TRBJ2-1, with D maybe TRBD2 (6 bases). The V gene lost 0 bases and the J gene lost 3 bases, with 12 bases spanning the gap. The V gene's germline CDR1 is KGHSH and CDR2 LQKENI. The CDR3 is 16 residues long. The CDR3 DNA, read in part, is TGTGCCAGCTCACCACCGGGACTCTCCCGCTACAATGAG. Translation: CASSPPGLSRYNE. The full-length CDR3 reads as CASSPPGLSRYNEQFF.

This clone was counted many times. The read stops 3 residues short of the end of the CDR3; the missing end is completed from the germline J gene. The chain combines TRBV7-9 with TRBJ2-6; D gene uncertain. CDR3 length: 13 residues. Trimming pared 5 bases from V and 4 bases from J, leaving 6 bases between. CDR1 and CDR2 from the germline V gene are SEHNR and FQNEAQ (reference sequence). The DNA read from the CDR3 is TGTGCCAGCAGCACCACAGGGGCCAACGTC. Amino acid sequence: CASSTTGANV. The CDR3 in full is CASSTTGANVLTF.

At least ten counts were recorded for this clone. The read stops 3 residues short of the end of the CDR3; the missing end is completed from the germline J gene. The chain couples TRBV11-2 to TRBJ2-3; 8 positions match TRBD2. Germline-derived CDR1 and CDR2 are SGHAT and FQNNGV. This CDR3 region has 14 residues. After removal of 8 bases from V and 1 base from J, the junction contained 5 bases not matched to a gene. This CDR3 is CASAVGGGTDTQYF. The CDR3 DNA, read in part, is TGTGCCAGCGCTGTCGGGGGGGGCACAGATACG.

This clone was counted many times. The read falls 3 residues short of the CDR3 end, and the missing part is taken from the germline J gene. The chain has TRBV19 and TRBJ1-5, with TRBD1 matching over 12 bases. V gave up 7 bases and J gave up 1 base; unmatched junction bases: 8. Germline-derived CDR1 and CDR2 are LNHDA and SQIVND (reference sequence). The CDR3 totals 17 residues. Partial CDR3 DNA: TGTGCCAGTACCGGGACAGGGGGCTCAATCAGCAATCAGCCC. Its protein is CASTGTGGSISNQP. The entire CDR3 reads CASTGTGGSISNQPQHF.

This clone was counted only a few times. The read terminates 3 residues before the CDR3 end, so the remaining end is supplied by the germline J gene. The V call is TRBV10-2, the J call TRBJ1-1, with D maybe TRBD1 (6 bases). The germline V and J ends were trimmed by 6 bases and 7 bases, with 15 bases remaining between them. The germline CDR1 and CDR2 sequences are WSHSY and SAAADI. This CDR3 contains 13 residues. The covered CDR3 bases are TGCGCCAGCAGCGGGGGGCCCCTCCATGAA. It encodes CASSGGPLHE. The CDR3 in its entirety is CASSGGPLHEAFF.

In this sample, this clone turned up a few times. A read error may be the cause here, since a much bigger clone is one base away. The read stops 3 residues short of the end of the CDR3; the missing end is completed from the germline J gene. The chain is built from TRBV19 and TRBJ2-3; maybe TRBD1 (6 bases). CDR1 is LNHDA, CDR2 SQIVND, per germline (reference sequence). The CDR3 consists of 14 residues. The CDR3 spells CASTSQGWGQPQYF. The part of the CDR3 DNA that was read is TGTGCCAGTACATCACAGGGATGGGGTCAGCCG.

There are many counts of this clone. The sequence runs out 3 residues before the end of the CDR3; the remainder is reconstructed from the germline J gene. V gene TRBV18 combines with J gene TRBJ2-5, with TRBD2 identical over 9 bases. The CDR3 totals 15 residues. V shed 4 bases, J shed 3 bases, and the junction held 6 bases outside the gene matches. Germline values: CDR1 KGHSH, CDR2 LQKENI. The CDR3 bases that were read are TGTGCCAGCTCACGACTAGGCGGGAGGGAAGAGACC. It is translated as CASSRLGGREET. The whole CDR3 protein reads CASSRLGGREETQYF.

In this sample, this clone turned up many times. The DNA ends 3 residues before the CDR3 does, and the rest of the CDR3 is filled in from the germline J gene. The gene calls are TRBV4-2 and TRBJ1-6, with D hard to call. Germline values: CDR1 LGHNA, CDR2 YNFKEQ. The germline V and J ends were trimmed by 0 bases and 10 bases, with 7 bases remaining between them. The CDR3 has 13 residues. Incomplete CDR3 DNA: TGTGCCAGCAGCCAAGATTCGCGGTCACCC. Translated, it gives CASSQDSRSP. The whole CDR3 sequence is CASSQDSRSPLHF.

This clone has a count of ten or more. The observed sequence ends 3 residues before the CDR3 terminus, with the missing tail filled in from the germline J gene. V usage is TRBV2 and J usage is TRBJ1-2; D possibly corresponds to TRBD1 (5 bases). V gave up 6 bases and J gave up 0 bases, with 8 bases separating them. CDR1 is SNHLY, CDR2 FYNNEI, per germline. The length of the CDR3 is 13 residues. CDR3 residues: CASRTEANYGYTF. The part of the CDR3 DNA that was read is TGTGCCAGCAGGACAGAAGCTAACTATGGC.

This clone was seen at least ten times. The read ends 3 residues before the CDR3 terminus; that terminus is restored from the germline J gene. J is TRBJ1-1 and V is TRBV10-3; TRBD1 is a possible D gene (5 bases). The V end lost 4 bases, the J end lost 0 bases, and 9 bases lay between the germline ends. Per germline, CDR1 ENHRY and CDR2 SYGVKD. CDR3 length: 14 residues. CDR3 region: CAISAGGVNTEAFF. The sequenced part of the CDR3 DNA is TGTGCCATCAGTGCGGGAGGGGTGAACACTGAA.

The table lists this clone with many counts. The read falls 3 residues short of the CDR3 end, and the missing part is taken from the germline J gene. This sequence joins TRBV19 and TRBJ1-2, with D unresolved. Trimming took 2 bases from V and 7 from J, leaving 11 bases between them. CDR1 LNHDA and CDR2 SQIVND come from the germline V gene (reference sequence). This CDR3 comprises 13 residues. The CDR3 loop is CASSIPQTGGYTF. The CDR3 bases that were read are TGTGCCAGTAGTATACCTCAGACGGGTGGC.

This clone occurred many times. The missing CDR3 end, 3 residues past where the read stops, is filled in from the germline J gene. The chain joins TRBV5-1 to TRBJ1-5; D is possibly TRBD1 (5 bases). V gave up 4 bases and J gave up 3 bases, with 11 bases separating them. Germline values: CDR1 SGHRS, CDR2 YFSETQ. The CDR3 sequence is 14 residues long. Incomplete CDR3 DNA: TGCGCCAGCAGCGAGGGACTATACAATCAGCCC. As protein: CASSEGLYNQP. In full, the CDR3 reads CASSEGLYNQPQHF.